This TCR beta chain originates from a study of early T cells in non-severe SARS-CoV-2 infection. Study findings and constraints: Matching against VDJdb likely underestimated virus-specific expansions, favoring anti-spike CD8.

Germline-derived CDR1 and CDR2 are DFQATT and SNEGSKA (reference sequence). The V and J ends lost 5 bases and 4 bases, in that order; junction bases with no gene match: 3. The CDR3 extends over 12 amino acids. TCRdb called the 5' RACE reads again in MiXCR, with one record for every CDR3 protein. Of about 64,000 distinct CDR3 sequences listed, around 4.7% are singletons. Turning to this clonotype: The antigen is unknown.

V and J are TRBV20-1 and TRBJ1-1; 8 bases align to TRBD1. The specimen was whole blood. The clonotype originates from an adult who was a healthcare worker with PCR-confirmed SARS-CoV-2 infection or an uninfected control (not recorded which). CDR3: CSALQGATEAFF. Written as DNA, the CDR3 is TGCAGTGCTCTCCAGGGGGCCACTGAAGCTTTCTTT.